Listed here is a single TCR beta chain. What it recognizes is unknown. These data are taken from a study of CD8+ T cells in alopecia areata. Study-level points and caveats: On tofacitinib, scalp and blood still held many of the expanded lesional clones.

CDR1 is MGHDK and CDR2 is SYGVNS in the germline V gene. With 4 bases removed from V and 0 bases from J, the gap between germline ends came to 7 bases. The CDR3 runs to 14 residues. Specified treatment: oral pan-JAK inhibitor, 5-10 mg twice daily. Sequencing used cDNA as its template, made by extracting RNA and reverse transcribing it. TCRdb's copy holds only in-frame clones and misses some; the assay was immunoSEQ multiplex PCR. The sample includes some 220,000 clones, about 50% of them seen just once. The specimen comprised CD4+ T cells sorted from blood, sampled at week 4, from a patient treated with tofacitinib. The genes are TRBV25-1 and TRBJ1-5; tentative D call: TRBD1 (6 bases). This TCR was recovered from a human donor with alopecia areata. CDR3 residues: CASSGGASNQPQHF. In nucleotides, the CDR3 is TGTGCCAGCAGTGGGGGGGCTAGCAATCAGCCCCAGCATTTT.